The T cell receptor (beta chain) under discussion was sequenced for a study of Ad26.COV2.S vaccination and SARS-CoV-2 variants. Treatment reported: roughly 19 received Ad26.COV2.S at low or high dose, single or two shots; 5 received placebo; per-sample allocation not given. The samples date from day 63 after the first vaccine or placebo injection. The CDR3 extends over 13 amino acids. V shed 6 bases, J shed 6 bases, and the junction held 3 bases outside the gene matches. Only in-frame clones appear in the TCRdb table, and some are missing; sequencing was by immunoSEQ multiplex PCR. The table shows hundreds of thousands of clones, with 90% occurring only once.

V gene TRBV12-3 or TRBV12-4 combines with J gene TRBJ1-1; 11 bases align to TRBD1. The sample in question was peripheral blood, obtained in a trial of Ad26.COV2.S vaccine versus placebo. This clonotype was obtained from a person between 18 and 60 years old who received the Ad26.COV2.S COVID-19 vaccine or a placebo. The CDR3 DNA reads as TGTGCCAGCAGCCGGGGACAGGGGGCTGAAGCTTTCTTT. Translated, it gives CASSRGQGAEAFF.